Here is one T cell receptor (beta chain) with its context. This CDR3 region has 16 residues. Germline V gene lookup returns CDR1 ENHRY and CDR2 SYGVKD. Between the trimmed V and J ends, which lost 0 bases and 9 bases, there was a span of 20 bases. The data belong to a study of control samples from healthy donors and cancer patients. Some clones are missing from TCRdb's copy, which holds only in-frame ones; the method was immunoSEQ multiplex PCR. The table includes 150,000 to 190,000 clones, about 93% detected once. The sample taken for sequencing was blood. The V gene is TRBV10-3, the J gene TRBJ1-1; perhaps TRBD1 as D (6 bases). This TCR came from a man aged 45-60 years in good health. The CDR3: CAISESAGVKNVKAFF. The CDR3 DNA reads as TGTGCCATCAGTGAGTCGGCAGGGGTGAAGAATGTGAAAGCTTTCTTT.